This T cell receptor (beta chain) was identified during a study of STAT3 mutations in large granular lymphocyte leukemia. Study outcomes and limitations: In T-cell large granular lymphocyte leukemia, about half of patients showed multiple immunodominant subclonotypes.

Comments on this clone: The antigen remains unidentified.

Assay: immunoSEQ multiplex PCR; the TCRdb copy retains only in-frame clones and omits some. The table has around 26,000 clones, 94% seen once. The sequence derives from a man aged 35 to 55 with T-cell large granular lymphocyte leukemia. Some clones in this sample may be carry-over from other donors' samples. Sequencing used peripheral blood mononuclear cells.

The CDR3 loop is CASTPYDSGTSPYNEQFF. The CDR3 DNA sequence: TGTGCCAGCACCCCTTATGACTCCGGGACTAGCCCCTACAATGAGCAGTTCTTC. This chain links TRBV13 with TRBJ2-1; 9 bases agree with TRBD2. Germline CDR1 is PRHDT and CDR2 is FYEKMQ (reference sequence). The CDR3 length is 18 residues. Trimming cost V 7 bases and J 2 bases; bases outside gene matches: 15. Using reference TRBV13 and TRBJ2-1 for the parts outside the CDR3, the full variable domain is AAGVIQSPRHLIKEKRETATLKCYPIPRHDTVYWYQQGPGQDPQFLISFYEKMQSDKGSIPDRFSAQQFSDYHSELNMSSLELGDSALYFCASTPYDSGTSPYNEQFFGPGTRLTVL.